The 27 T cell receptor beta chains presented below share a single source sample, sequenced in a study of CD8+CD57+ T cells in acquired aplastic anemia. TCR beta VDJ and CDR3 profiles were obtained from a genomic DNA template. One entry per CDR3 protein, called by TCRdb with MiXCR from the reads. This table holds roughly 130,000 distinct CDR3 sequences, about half found once. Sequencing was carried out using sorted CD4+, CD8+, or CD8+CD57+ T cells (not recorded which) from PBMCs. These receptor sequences come from a human donor in good health, serving as a control.

J is TRBJ1-1 and V is TRBV5-1; the D gene is possibly TRBD1 (6 bases). CDR3 length: 15 residues. The germline CDR1 and CDR2 sequences are SGHRS and YFSETQ. The V gene lost 6 bases and the J gene lost 3 bases, with 18 bases spanning the gap. The CDR3 here is CASKKGRSGDTEAFF. The CDR3, as DNA: TGCGCCAGCAAGAAGGGGCGGTCAGGGGACACTGAAGCTTTCTTT.

The chain combines TRBV24-1 with TRBJ1-2; 8 bases are shared with TRBD1. CDR1 KGHDR and CDR2 SFDVKD come from the germline V gene. The V segment lost 4 bases and the J segment 4 bases; nucleotides outside the gene matches: 10. The CDR3 is 16 amino acids. DNA of the CDR3: TGTGCCACCAGTGACTCTTCGGACAGGGTCGGCTATGGCTACACCTTC. Protein sequence: CATSDSSDRVGYGYTF.

The chain has TRBV7-2 and TRBJ2-5; the D is unclear. Germline loops: CDR1 SGHTA, CDR2 FQGNSA. CDR3 length equals 13 residues. Trimming removed 3 bases from V and 2 bases from J, with 7 bases in between. The CDR3 here is CASSLALQETQYF. The CDR3 DNA reads as TGTGCCAGCAGCTTGGCCCTACAAGAGACCCAGTACTTC.

The J gene is TRBJ2-7, the V gene TRBV2; D is ambiguous. The CDR3 has 11 amino acids. The ends were cut back, 3 bases at V and 8 bases at J, with 8 bases in the middle. From germline, CDR1 is SNHLY and CDR2 FYNNEI. The CDR3 nucleotides read TGTGCCAGCAGTGAGGTGGGAAAGCAGTACGTC. Translated, it gives CASSEVGKQYV.

The V gene is TRBV7-9, the J gene TRBJ1-1, with D perhaps matching TRBD1 (5 bases). The V end was cut by 5 bases, the J end by 3 bases, with 10 bases between. Germline V CDR1 and CDR2: SEHNR, FQNEAQ (reference sequence). The CDR3 extends over 13 amino acids. In DNA form, the CDR3 reads TGTGCCAGCAGCCGGGGGAGGGACACTGAAGCTTTCTTT. This gives the protein CASSRGRDTEAFF. Full variable domain (missing parts from reference TRBV7-9 and TRBJ1-1): DTGVSQNPRHKITKRGQNVTFRCDPISEHNRLYWYRQTLGQGPEFLTYFQNEAQLEKSRLLSDRFSAERPKGSFSTLEIQRTEQGDSAMYLCASSRGRDTEAFFGQGTRLTVV.

The chain is built from TRBV24-1 and TRBJ2-3; 8 nucleotides align to TRBD2. With V trimmed by 3 bases and J by 2 bases, 9 bases remained unmatched. The length of the CDR3 is 17 residues. From germline, CDR1 is KGHDR and CDR2 SFDVKD. The CDR3 loop reads CATSDTQRERNTDTQYF. The CDR3 coding sequence is TGTGCCACCAGTGATACCCAGCGGGAGAGGAACACAGATACGCAGTATTTT.

The rearrangement uses TRBV25-1 and TRBJ1-4; D remains ambiguous. Per germline, CDR1 MGHDK and CDR2 SYGVNS. The CDR3 contains 14 residues. V lost 2 bases and J 5 bases, leaving 9 bases between the germline ends. The CDR3 is CASSEMANNEKLFF. CDR3 DNA sequence: TGTGCCAGCAGTGAAATGGCCAACAATGAAAAACTGTTTTTT.

In this sample, this clonotype turned up once. The V gene is TRBV25-1, the J gene TRBJ1-1; D might be TRBD1 (5 bases). In germline, CDR1 is MGHDK, CDR2 SYGVNS. Trimming shortened V by 1 base and J by 3 bases, and 9 bases separated the two germline ends. The CDR3 loop spans 14 amino acids. CDR3: CASSESGPYTEAFF. The CDR3 nucleotides are TGTGCCAGCAGTGAATCGGGGCCATACACTGAAGCTTTCTTT.

This clonotype has a count of ten or more. The chain uses TRBV5-5 and TRBJ1-4; possible D gene TRBD1, 6 bases. Trimming removed 4 bases from V and 2 bases from J, with 9 bases in between. The germline gives CDR1 SGHKS, CDR2 YYEKEE (reference sequence). The CDR3 runs to 14 residues. The CDR3 here is CASSPGETNEKLFF. CDR3 nucleotides: TGTGCCAGCAGCCCAGGGGAGACTAATGAAAAACTGTTTTTT. The variable domain in full, with the rest retrieved from reference TRBV5-5 and TRBJ1-4, is DAGVTQSPTHLIKTRGQQVTLRCSPISGHKSVSWYQQVLGQGPQFIFQYYEKEERGRGNFPDRFSARQFPNYSSELNVNALLLGDSALYLCASSPGETNEKLFFGSGTQLSVL.

The chain carries TRBV29-1 and TRBJ1-1; TRBD1 might be the D (5 bases). V was cut by 5 bases and J by 4 bases, with 14 bases left in between. The CDR3 extends over 13 amino acids. The germline gives CDR1 SQVTM, CDR2 ANQGSEA. CDR3 DNA sequence: TGCAGCGTTCCGGGACGGGGAGGCACTGAAGCTTTCTTT. Its protein is CSVPGRGGTEAFF.

This clonotype was observed at least ten times. The chain links TRBV12-3 or TRBV12-4 to TRBJ1-3; unclear D gene. The CDR3 has 15 residues. V gave up 1 base and J gave up 0 bases, with 7 bases separating them. As DNA, the CDR3 is TGTGCCAGCAGTTTAGAGAGGGTCTCTGGAAACACCATATATTTT. This codes for CASSLERVSGNTIYF.

The chain employs TRBV13 and TRBJ2-3; 13 bases are a match to TRBD2. The germline CDR1 and CDR2 sequences are PRHDT and FYEKMQ (reference sequence). There are 17 residues in the CDR3. J gave up 3 bases and V 3 bases, and 6 bases lay outside the gene matches. The CDR3 DNA sequence: TGTGCCAGCAGCTTTACTAGCGGGGGGGATTTGACAGATACGCAGTATTTT. The encoded protein is CASSFTSGGDLTDTQYF.

This chain links TRBV15 with TRBJ1-4, with TRBD1 matching over 7 bases. The CDR3 is made up of 15 amino acids. Germline loops: CDR1 LNHNV, CDR2 YYDKDF (reference sequence). V lost 2 bases to trimming and J lost 3 bases; unmatched junction nucleotides: 3. The CDR3 coding sequence is TGTGCCACCAGCAGAACAGGGGAGGCTAATGAAAAACTGTTTTTT. Its protein product is CATSRTGEANEKLFF.

This clonotype was detected only a few times. This may be a read error, as it is one base from a much larger clone. DNA for the CDR3: TGCAGCTCTCATCTAGCGGGGGATATCACAGATACGCAGTATTTT. This sequence encodes CSSHLAGDITDTQYF. V is TRBV29-1 and J is TRBJ2-3, with 10 bases aligning to TRBD2. The germline CDR1 and CDR2 sequences are SQVTM and ANQGSEA. The CDR3 is 15 amino acids. With V trimmed by 8 bases and J by 2 bases, 10 bases remained unmatched.

The chain uses TRBV11-1 and TRBJ1-5, with D unclear. V gave up 0 bases and J gave up 0 bases, with 18 bases separating them. In germline, CDR1 is SGHAT, CDR2 FQDESV (reference sequence). The CDR3 spans 19 residues. The CDR3 is CASSLAPPRHDPSNQPQHF. The CDR3 DNA sequence: TGTGCCAGCAGCTTAGCCCCTCCTCGACATGACCCTAGCAATCAGCCCCAGCATTTT.

Concerning this clonotype itself: The junction differs from germline at one of its ends, possibly a read error. V and J are TRBV2 and TRBJ1-2, with 7 bases matching TRBD1. Germline values: CDR1 SNHLY, CDR2 FYNNEI. The CDR3 is 12 residues long. The DNA of the CDR3 is TGTGCCAGCAGCGTAGATGACAGGGAACGGTTCTTC. Encoded protein: CASSVDDRERFF.

The rearrangement links TRBV18 to TRBJ1-2; tentative D call: TRBD1 (5 bases). This CDR3 is 16 amino acids long. The V end lost 3 bases, the J end lost 7 bases, and 21 bases lay between the germline ends. Germline V gives CDR1 KGHSH, CDR2 LQKENI. The CDR3 nucleotides read TGTGCCAGCTCACCCGGCCCGGGACCGCAATTTTCTGGCTACACCTTC. It encodes CASSPGPGPQFSGYTF.

The table lists this clonotype with many counts. This sequence joins TRBV19 and TRBJ1-5; 9 positions agree with TRBD1. There are 16 residues in the CDR3. Germline CDR1 and CDR2: LNHDA and SQIVND (reference sequence). The V gene end was trimmed by 5 bases and the J gene end by 4 bases; junction bases not matched to a gene: 9. The CDR3 sequence is CASSGGQGRTNQPQHF. DNA for the CDR3: TGTGCCAGTAGTGGCGGACAGGGGAGGACAAATCAGCCCCAGCATTTT. The full variable domain, rest sourced from reference TRBV19 and TRBJ1-5, is DGGITQSPKYLFRKEGQNVTLSCEQNLNHDAMYWYRQDPGQGLRLIYYSQIVNDFQKGDIAEGYSVSREKKESFPLTVTSAQKNPTAFYLCASSGGQGRTNQPQHFGDGTRLSIL.

This clonotype was found many times. V usage is TRBV20-1 and J usage is TRBJ2-5, with D maybe TRBD2 (6 bases). The CDR3 sequence is 13 residues long. Deletions cut 0 bases from V and 4 bases from J, with 9 bases between. Germline-derived CDR1 and CDR2 are DFQATT and SNEGSKA (reference sequence). CDR3 protein: CSARELAGETQYF. The CDR3 DNA follows: TGCAGTGCTAGAGAACTAGCTGGAGAGACCCAGTACTTC.

This clonotype has ten or more counts. This chain connects TRBV7-3 to TRBJ2-3, with a possible D match to TRBD2 (5 bases). CDR3 length: 13 amino acids. Germline lookup yields CDR1 SGHTA and CDR2 FQGTGA. Trimming pared 5 bases from V and 2 bases from J, leaving 8 bases between. The CDR3 DNA is TGTGCCAGCAGCCGGACTTTCACAGATACGCAGTATTTT. Translation: CASSRTFTDTQYF.

The V gene is TRBV19, the J gene TRBJ1-1; 7 positions match TRBD1. The trim removed 4 bases at V and 0 bases at J, leaving 5 bases unmatched. Germline V lookup: CDR1 LNHDA, CDR2 SQIVND (reference sequence). This CDR3 region has 15 residues. Here the CDR3 DNA reads TGTGCCAGTAGTAAATCAGGGGGTATGAACACTGAAGCTTTCTTT. Translation: CASSKSGGMNTEAFF.

This clonotype was counted many times. The V gene is TRBV6-2 or TRBV6-3, the J gene TRBJ2-1; 8 bases align to TRBD1. V lost 7 bases, J lost 10 bases, and 12 bases stayed unmatched. Germline CDR1 MNHEY, CDR2 SVGEGT. The CDR3 contains 14 residues. The CDR3 DNA follows: TGTGCCAGCAATCCGAGGCAGGGGGCAAGAGAGCAGTTCTTC. This sequence encodes CASNPRQGAREQFF.

This chain uses TRBV12-3 or TRBV12-4 with TRBJ2-3, with 9 bases matching TRBD1. The CDR3 runs 14 residues. V gave up 7 bases and J gave up 2 bases; unmatched junction bases: 4. The CDR3: CASKGQGNTDTQYF. For the CDR3, the DNA is TGTGCCAGCAAGGGACAGGGTAACACAGATACGCAGTATTTT.

This chain uses TRBV7-2 with TRBJ2-5; TRBD2 agrees at 10 bases. Germline-derived CDR1 and CDR2 are SGHTA and FQGNSA. V shed 3 bases and J 5 bases; nucleotides not matched to a gene: 6. The CDR3 runs to 15 residues. The CDR3 sequence: CASSFSGGPVETQYF. For the CDR3, the DNA is TGTGCCAGCAGCTTTAGCGGGGGGCCCGTTGAGACCCAGTACTTC.

This clonotype was counted ten times or more. A much larger clone lies one base from this, so it may be a read error. The V and J genes are TRBV2 and TRBJ1-6; D call uncertain. This CDR3 has 16 amino acids. V gave up 2 bases and J gave up 10 bases, with 18 bases separating them. Looked up from germline, CDR1 is SNHLY and CDR2 is FYNNEI. The CDR3: CASSELGEVVRSPLHF. The CDR3 bases are TGTGCCAGCAGTGAATTAGGAGAGGTTGTGCGCTCACCCCTCCACTTT.

This clonotype was observed a handful of times. The rearrangement links TRBV12-1 to TRBJ2-2; no check of the table's D call, TRBD1, against the DNA was made. TRBV12-1 counts as a pseudogene. The CDR3 is made up of 16 amino acids. The CDR3 coding sequence is TGTGCCAGCAGCTTTAAGGGCAGGGGGCCCACCGGGGAGCTGTTTTTT. It encodes CASSFKGRGPTGELFF.

The J gene is TRBJ1-1, the V gene TRBV28; TRBD1 matches at 9 bases. The CDR3 spans 13 residues. J gave up 10 bases and V 3 bases, and 6 bases lay outside the gene matches. From germline, CDR1 is MDHEN and CDR2 SYDVKM. The CDR3 DNA reads TGTGCCAGCAGTTTTCCCCGGACAGGGGTAGCTTTCTTT. Amino acid sequence: CASSFPRTGVAFF.